This TCR beta chain originates from a study of T cell changes during pregnancy in multiple sclerosis. Looked up from germline, CDR1 is MGHDK and CDR2 is SYGVNS. J lost 8 bases, V lost 4 bases, and 6 bases had no gene match. The CDR3 sequence is 15 residues long. Method: immunoSEQ multiplex PCR; TCRdb's copy keeps in-frame clones and lacks some. The data show 50,000 to 65,000 clones, with approximately 90% seen just once and about 1.7% held by the top ten. This specimen was peripheral blood, taken after pregnancy. The TCR was taken from a female donor with multiple sclerosis, enrolled in a pregnancy study. V usage is TRBV25-1 and J usage is TRBJ1-4, with 11 bases lining up with TRBD1. The CDR3 loop reads CASSGGQGAREKLFF. For the CDR3, the DNA is TGTGCCAGCAGTGGCGGACAGGGGGCGCGGGAAAAACTGTTTTTT. Using reference TRBV25-1 and TRBJ1-4 for the parts outside the CDR3, the full variable domain is EADIYQTPRYLVIGTGKKITLECSQTMGHDKMYWYQQDPGMELHLIHYSYGVNSTEKGDLSSESTVSRIRTEHFPLTLESARPSHTSQYLCASSGGQGAREKLFFGSGTQLSVL.